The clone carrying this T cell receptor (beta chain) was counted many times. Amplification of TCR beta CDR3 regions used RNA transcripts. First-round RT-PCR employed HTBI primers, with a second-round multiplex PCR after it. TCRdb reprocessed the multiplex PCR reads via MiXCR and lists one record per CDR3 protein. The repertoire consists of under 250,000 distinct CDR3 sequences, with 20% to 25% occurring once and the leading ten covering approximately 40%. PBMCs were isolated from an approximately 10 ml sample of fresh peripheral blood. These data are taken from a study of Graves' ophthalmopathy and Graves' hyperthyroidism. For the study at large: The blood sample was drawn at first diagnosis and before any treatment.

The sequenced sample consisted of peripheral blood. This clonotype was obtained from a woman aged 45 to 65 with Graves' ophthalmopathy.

In DNA, the CDR3 is TGTGCCTGGAGTGTAGGGGCGCGGGACTATGGCTACACCTTC. Its protein product is CAWSVGARDYGYTF. The gene calls are TRBV30 and TRBJ1-2; weak D call: TRBD1 (5 bases). Per germline, CDR1 GTSNPN and CDR2 SVGIG (reference sequence). Trimming took 0 bases from V and 3 from J, leaving 11 bases between them. The CDR3 totals 14 residues.